This T cell receptor beta chain was sequenced for a study of regulatory T cells in long-lasting Graves disease. Notes on the study in general: Only a small sample size was used, which may have cut accuracy. The work looked only at peripheral blood and did not look at thyroid tissue.

TCR beta libraries were built with iRepertoire HTBI primers and Arm-PCR of CDR3 regions. TCRdb itself ran the multiplex PCR reads through MiXCR, one entry per CDR3 protein. The sample consists of roughly 360,000 distinct CDR3 sequences, less than 30% of them appearing once. CDR3 length: 15 residues. Looked up from germline, CDR1 is SGHRS and CDR2 is YFSETQ. With V trimmed by 4 bases and J by 4 bases, 10 bases remained unmatched. The time point denotes: persistent/refractory GD, antithyroid drugs over 5 years with positive TRAb. Making the TCR library involved RNA that had been extracted from PBMCs. Worth noting for this clonotype: The antigen is undetermined.

This sequence originates from a woman aged 35 to 49 with Graves disease. The sequencing used peripheral blood mononuclear cells (PBMCs), collected when the disease was refractory, from a patient treated with antithyroid drugs. This rearrangement joins TRBV5-1 to TRBJ1-2; 7 bases line up with TRBD1. In nucleotides, the CDR3 is TGCGCCAGCAGCACCGAAGGGGGCTATATCTATGGCTACACCTTC. It encodes CASSTEGGYIYGYTF.